This T cell receptor beta chain appears in the sequencing data of a study of cytomegalovirus exposure and HLA in healthy donors. PCR involved 60 Vbeta and 13 Jbeta primers. Assay: immunoSEQ multiplex PCR; the TCRdb copy retains only in-frame clones and omits some. The table lists some 140,000 clones, roughly 80% of them singletons. The CDR3 extends over 16 amino acids. Germline V gene data show CDR1 as MNHEY and CDR2 as SMNVEV (reference sequence). J was trimmed by 0 bases and V by 5 bases; bases with no gene match: 10. The chain employs TRBV27 and TRBJ2-7; 7 bases map to TRBD1. Sequenced sample: PBMCs. The sequence was obtained from a man younger than 30 in good health and CMV-seronegative. The CDR3 is CASSPGQARSSYEQYF. In DNA form, the CDR3 reads TGTGCCAGCAGTCCAGGACAGGCGAGGAGCTCCTACGAGCAGTACTTC.